This TCR beta chain was recorded in a study of blood T cell repertoires in COVID-19. Looking at the study overall: Italy, Spain and the United States were the sources of the convalescent and acute COVID-19 samples. The analysed material was cDNA or gDNA that came from T cells, B-cell-depleted T cells, or PBMCs.

The V gene's germline CDR1 is SQVTM and CDR2 ANQGSEA. J gave up 0 bases and V 6 bases, and 14 bases lay outside the gene matches. The CDR3 totals 16 residues. Authors' processing steps: Amplifying reference gene primers gave estimates of nucleated cell counts. Generated by immunoSEQ multiplex PCR, the TCRdb table keeps only in-frame clones and is missing some. V and J calls and clone size are those listed in that table; D and trimming were worked out from the DNA. Of roughly 150,000 clones in the sample, around nine tenths are singletons; the top ten hold over 4.5%. This chain links TRBV29-1 with TRBJ2-7; TRBD1 aligns across 7 bases. Specimen: peripheral blood. The receptor's source is a human donor in a cohort sampled during active COVID-19. The CDR3 sequence is CSVPDPSTGSSYEQYF. The CDR3, as DNA: TGCAGCGTCCCTGATCCCTCGACAGGGTCCTCCTACGAGCAGTACTTC.